This T cell receptor beta chain was sequenced during a study of blood T cell repertoires in COVID-19. Overall study context: Sites in the United States, Italy and Spain provided acute and convalescent COVID-19 samples.

Original processing methods: Amplification of reference gene primers was used by the study to estimate nucleated cell counts. This table comes from immunoSEQ multiplex PCR, and its TCRdb copy is limited to in-frame clones, with some not included. Clone size and V and J calls were adopted from that table, with D and trimming inferred from the DNA. This sample yields about 230,000 clones, of which approximately 84% are seen a single time; more than 9% belongs to the top ten. J was trimmed by 1 base and V by 3 bases; bases with no gene match: 8. CDR1 LNHDA and CDR2 SQIVND come from the germline V gene (reference sequence). CDR3 length: 17 residues.

The clonotype originates from a man aged 45 to 65 with COVID-19, enrolled during active disease. The V and J genes are TRBV19 and TRBJ1-1; TRBD1 agrees at 10 bases. Input material: peripheral blood. The CDR3 loop reads CASSIMGTGAKNTEAFF. The CDR3 DNA reads as TGTGCCAGTAGTATTATGGGGACAGGGGCCAAGAACACTGAAGCTTTCTTT.